Listed below are T cell receptor beta chains from one sample, sequenced in a study of blood T cells in healthy people across ages. TCRdb passed the 5' RACE reads through MiXCR, listing each CDR3 protein once. Of about 970,000 distinct CDR3 sequences in the sample, 45% to 60% were seen once. Source material: blood. Source of these receptors: a woman aged 60-75 years in good health. Each CDR3 is given with its conserved first and last residue. Fields, in order: clone size, J gene, V gene, D gene, CDR3 protein, CDR3 DNA. The D gene is left open where the match is weak. Where a row states a size, it is once, few, many or the class of an expanded clone; other rows omit it.

.,TRBJ2-7,TRBV2,TRBD2,CASCKTGGVYEQYF,TGTGCCAGCTGTAAGACGGGGGGAGTCTACGAGCAGTACTTC
.,TRBJ2-1,TRBV7-9,.,CASSLVDSSYNEQFF,TGTGCCAGCAGCTTAGTGGACAGCTCCTACAATGAGCAGTTCTTC
few,TRBJ1-2,TRBV5-1,.,CASKAWAGLNYGYTF,TGCGCCAGCAAGGCTTGGGCAGGGCTGAACTATGGCTACACCTTC
.,TRBJ2-3,TRBV5-1,.,CASSFLGASTDTQYF,TGCGCCAGCAGCTTTTTGGGGGCCTCCACAGATACGCAGTATTTT
.,TRBJ2-7,TRBV7-2,.,CASSLIGDPTYEQYF,TGTGCCAGCAGCTTAATAGGGGACCCAACCTACGAGCAGTACTTC
.,TRBJ2-3,TRBV20-1,TRBD2,CSARHGTSGHTDTQYF,TGCAGTGCTAGGCACGGGACTAGCGGCCACACAGATACGCAGTATTTT
few,TRBJ2-2,TRBV7-9,.,CASSYAWTQNTGELFF,TGTGCCAGCAGCTACGCGTGGACCCAGAACACCGGGGAGCTGTTTTTT
.,TRBJ1-1,TRBV25-1,.,CASSDPGQNTEAFF,TGTGCCAGCAGTGATCCGGGACAAAACACTGAAGCTTTCTTT
once,TRBJ2-1,TRBV5-1,.,CAGSPGDFSYNEQFF,TGCGCCGGCAGCCCTGGTGACTTCAGCTACAATGAGCAGTTCTTC
.,TRBJ1-1,TRBV10-1,TRBD1,CASSDRDRDHEAFF,TGCGCCAGCAGTGACCGGGACAGGGATCATGAAGCTTTCTTT
.,TRBJ2-7,TRBV5-1,.,CASSLKGREYEQYF,TGCGCCAGCAGCTTAAAGGGCAGGGAGTACGAGCAGTACTTC
.,TRBJ2-2,TRBV5-1,.,CASSLEWGTGELFF,TGCGCCAGCAGCTTGGAGTGGGGGACCGGGGAGCTGTTTTTT
.,TRBJ2-1,TRBV28,.,CASRRTVSSYNEQFF,TGTGCCAGCCGGAGGACGGTAAGCTCCTACAATGAGCAGTTCTTC
.,TRBJ2-1,TRBV4-3,.,CASSQDEDLFLQNYNEQFF,TGCGCCAGCAGCCAAGATGAGGACTTGTTTTTACAGAACTACAATGAGCAGTTCTTC
.,TRBJ2-3,TRBV11-2,.,CASSLSQITDTQYF,TGTGCCAGCAGCTTGTCGCAGATCACAGATACGCAGTATTTT
.,TRBJ1-2,TRBV13,TRBD1,CASSWDRGIYGYTF,TGTGCCAGCAGCTGGGACAGGGGGATATATGGCTACACCTTC
.,TRBJ1-2,TRBV7-8,.,CASSYQGSYGYTF,TGTGCCAGCAGTTACCAGGGATCCTATGGCTACACCTTC
few,TRBJ2-1,TRBV4-2,TRBD2,CASSPGLAYEQFF,TGTGCCAGCAGCCCCGGACTAGCGTATGAGCAGTTCTTC
.,TRBJ2-7,TRBV5-1,TRBD2,CASSFVSGGGYEQYF,TGCGCCAGCAGCTTCGTATCGGGAGGTGGTTACGAGCAGTACTTC
.,TRBJ1-2,TRBV19,.,CASSPRQGWHTF,TGTGCCAGTAGTCCACGGCAGGGATGGCACACCTTC
.,TRBJ2-7,TRBV7-2,.,CASSSPGVESYEQYF,TGTGCCAGCAGTTCTCCGGGGGTAGAGTCCTACGAGCAGTACTTC
.,TRBJ2-7,TRBV28,TRBD1,CASSLDRTGLSGYEQYF,TGTGCCAGCAGTCTCGACCGGACAGGGCTCTCGGGGTACGAGCAGTACTTC
.,TRBJ1-2,TRBV12-3/TRBV12-4,TRBD1,CASSPGQVRGYTF,TGTGCCAGCAGTCCCGGACAGGTTCGAGGCTACACCTTC
.,TRBJ2-3,TRBV6-2/TRBV6-3,.,CASSYPEAFTQYF,TGTGCCAGCAGTTACCCCGAGGCGTTTACGCAGTATTTT
few,TRBJ2-5,TRBV5-1,TRBD2,CASSLALAGAQETQYF,TGCGCCAGCAGCTTGGCCTTGGCGGGAGCACAAGAGACCCAGTACTTC
.,TRBJ2-7,TRBV6-5,TRBD1,CASSPRQGFAEQYF,TGTGCCAGCAGTCCGCGACAGGGGTTTGCCGAGCAGTACTTC
few,TRBJ2-1,TRBV12-3/TRBV12-4,TRBD2,CASSLAGGRDNEQFF,TGTGCCAGCAGCCTAGCGGGAGGGCGGGACAATGAGCAGTTCTTC
.,TRBJ1-1,TRBV6-5,.,CASSYGGLNTEAFF,TGTGCCAGCAGTTACGGGGGCCTCAACACTGAAGCTTTCTTT